This T cell receptor beta chain comes out of a study of T-cell memory formation after mild COVID-19. The CDR3 runs to 13 residues. V lost 2 bases and J 5 bases, leaving 9 bases between the germline ends. CDR1 MNHEY and CDR2 SVGAGI come from the germline V gene. 5'RACE with constant-segment primers yielded barcoded, UMI-tagged TCR alpha and TCR beta cDNA libraries. TCRdb itself ran the 5' RACE reads through MiXCR, one entry per CDR3 protein. The sample shows about 200,000 distinct CDR3 sequences, 9.5% of them seen only once. Sequenced material: PBMCs or a T cell subset sorted from them (not recorded which). The chain has TRBV6-5 and TRBJ1-1; D call uncertain. The clonotype comes from a young man who had mild COVID-19 (a few samples of this study predate the infection). Cell type and time point are not known. The CDR3: CASSYLPWTEAFF. The CDR3 DNA sequence: TGTGCCAGCAGTTACCTCCCGTGGACTGAAGCTTTCTTT.